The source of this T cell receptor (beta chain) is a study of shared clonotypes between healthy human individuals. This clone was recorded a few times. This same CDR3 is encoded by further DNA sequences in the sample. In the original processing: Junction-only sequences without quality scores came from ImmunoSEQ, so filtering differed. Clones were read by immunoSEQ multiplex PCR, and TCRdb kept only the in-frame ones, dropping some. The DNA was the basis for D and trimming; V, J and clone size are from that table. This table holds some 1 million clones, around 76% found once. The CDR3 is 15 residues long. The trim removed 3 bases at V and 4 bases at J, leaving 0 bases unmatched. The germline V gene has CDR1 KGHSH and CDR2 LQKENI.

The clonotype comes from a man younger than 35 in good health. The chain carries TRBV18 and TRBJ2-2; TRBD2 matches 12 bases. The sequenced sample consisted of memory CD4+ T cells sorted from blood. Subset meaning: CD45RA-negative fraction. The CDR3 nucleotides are TGTGCCAGCTCACCGGGACTAGCGGGCACCGGGGAGCTGTTTTTT. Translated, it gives CASSPGLAGTGELFF.